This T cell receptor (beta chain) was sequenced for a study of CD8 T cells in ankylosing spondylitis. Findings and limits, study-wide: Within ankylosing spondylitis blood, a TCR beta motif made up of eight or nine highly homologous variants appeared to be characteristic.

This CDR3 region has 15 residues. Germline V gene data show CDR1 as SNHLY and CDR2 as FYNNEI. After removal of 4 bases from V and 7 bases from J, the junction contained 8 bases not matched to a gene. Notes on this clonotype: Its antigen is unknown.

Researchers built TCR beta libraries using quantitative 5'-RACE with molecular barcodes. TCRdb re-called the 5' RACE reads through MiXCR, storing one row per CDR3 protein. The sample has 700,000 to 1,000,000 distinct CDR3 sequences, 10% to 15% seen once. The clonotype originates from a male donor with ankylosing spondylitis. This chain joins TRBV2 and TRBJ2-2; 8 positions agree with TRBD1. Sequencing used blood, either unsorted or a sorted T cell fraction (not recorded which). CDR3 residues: CASSVGVRGHGELFF. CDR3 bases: TGTGCCAGCAGTGTGGGAGTCAGGGGGCACGGGGAGCTGTTTTTT.